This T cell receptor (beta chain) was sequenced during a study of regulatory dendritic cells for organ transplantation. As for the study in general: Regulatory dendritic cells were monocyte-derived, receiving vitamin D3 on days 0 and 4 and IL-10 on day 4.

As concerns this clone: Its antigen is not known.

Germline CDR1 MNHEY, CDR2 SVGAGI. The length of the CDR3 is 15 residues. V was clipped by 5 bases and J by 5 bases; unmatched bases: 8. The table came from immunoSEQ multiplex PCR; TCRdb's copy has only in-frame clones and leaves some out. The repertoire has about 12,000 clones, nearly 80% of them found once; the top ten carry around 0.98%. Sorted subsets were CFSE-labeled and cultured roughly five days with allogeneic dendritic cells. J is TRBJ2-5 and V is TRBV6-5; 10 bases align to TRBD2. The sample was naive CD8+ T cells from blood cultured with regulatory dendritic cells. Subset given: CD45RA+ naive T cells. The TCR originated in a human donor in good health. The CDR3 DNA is TGTGCCAGCAGTCCCGGACTAGCGGTGGCTGAGACCCAGTACTTC. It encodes CASSPGLAVAETQYF.